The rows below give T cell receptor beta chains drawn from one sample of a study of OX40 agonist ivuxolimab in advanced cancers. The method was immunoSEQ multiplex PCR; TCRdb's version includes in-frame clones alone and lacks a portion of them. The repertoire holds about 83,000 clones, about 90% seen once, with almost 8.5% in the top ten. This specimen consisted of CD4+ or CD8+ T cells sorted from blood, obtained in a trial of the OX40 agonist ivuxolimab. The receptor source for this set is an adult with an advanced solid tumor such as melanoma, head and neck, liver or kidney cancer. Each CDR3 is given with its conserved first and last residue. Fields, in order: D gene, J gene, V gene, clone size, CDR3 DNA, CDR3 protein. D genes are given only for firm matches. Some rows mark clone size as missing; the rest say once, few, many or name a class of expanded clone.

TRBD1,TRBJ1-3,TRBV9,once,TGTGCCAGCAGCGCCACAGGGGGCTTTGGAAACACCATATATTTT,CASSATGGFGNTIYF
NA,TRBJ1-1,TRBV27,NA,TGTGCCAGCAGTTTATTGGGTCCACACACTGAAGCTTTCTTT,CASSLLGPHTEAFF
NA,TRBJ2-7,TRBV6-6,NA,TGTGCCAGCAGTTACGGGGTCCCAAAGGTCTACGAGCAGTACTTC,CASSYGVPKVYEQYF
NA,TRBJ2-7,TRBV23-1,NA,TGCGCCAGCAGTCAGGCACAGTGGCCCTACGAGCAGTACTTC,CASSQAQWPYEQYF
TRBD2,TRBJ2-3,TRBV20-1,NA,TGCAGTGCACCGGGAGGTACGCAGTATTTT,CSAPGGTQYF
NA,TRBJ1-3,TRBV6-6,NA,TGTGCCAGCAGTCCCTTCGGTCAGTTCTCTGGAAACACCATATATTTT,CASSPFGQFSGNTIYF
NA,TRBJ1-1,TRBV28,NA,TGTGCCAGCAGTTTTCGCTTGAACACTGAAGCTTTCTTT,CASSFRLNTEAFF
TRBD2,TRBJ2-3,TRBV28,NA,TGTGCCAGCAGTTTCTGGACTAGCGGAACCACAGATACGCAGTATTTT,CASSFWTSGTTDTQYF
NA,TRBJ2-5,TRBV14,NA,TGTGCCAGCAATGCTGGGTTCACACAAGAGACCCAGTACTTC,CASNAGFTQETQYF
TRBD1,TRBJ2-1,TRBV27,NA,TGTGCCAGCAGTCATCCCCCCGGGACAGGGGGGAGGAATGAGCAGTTCTTC,CASSHPPGTGGRNEQFF
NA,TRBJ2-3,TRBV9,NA,TGTGCCAGCAGCGTAGACGGTAACCCCACAGATACGCAGTATTTT,CASSVDGNPTDTQYF
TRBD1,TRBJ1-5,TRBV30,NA,TGTGCCTGGGAGAAGGGGGCCCATAGCAATCAGCCCCAGCATTTT,CAWEKGAHSNQPQHF
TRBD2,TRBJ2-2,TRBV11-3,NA,TGTGCCAGCAGCTTAGTCTCGGGAGGGGGGAGCACCGGGGAGCTGTTTTTT,CASSLVSGGGSTGELFF
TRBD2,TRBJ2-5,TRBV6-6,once,TGTGCCAGCAGTTACTCGGGGCTAGCGGAACAAGAGACCCAGTACTTC,CASSYSGLAEQETQYF
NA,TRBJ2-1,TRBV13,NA,TGTGCCAGCAGCTTTGGGAGCAATGAGCAGTTCTTC,CASSFGSNEQFF
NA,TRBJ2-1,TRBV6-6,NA,TGTGCCAGCAGCCTCGCCCAGGGGCAGTTCTTC,CASSLAQGQFF
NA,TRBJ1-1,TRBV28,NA,TGTGCCAGCAGTTTCTCGAACACTGAAGCTTTCTTT,CASSFSNTEAFF
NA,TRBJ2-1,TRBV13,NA,TGTGCCAGCAGCCTTAGCGGTAGCTCCTACAATGAGCAGTTCTTC,CASSLSGSSYNEQFF
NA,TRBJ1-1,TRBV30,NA,TGTGCCTGGAGTCAGGTCCGGGAGGGGGACACTGAAGCTTTCTTT,CAWSQVREGDTEAFF
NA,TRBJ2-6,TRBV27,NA,TGTGCCAGCAGTTTCATTGGGGGGGCCAACGTCCTGACTTTC,CASSFIGGANVLTF
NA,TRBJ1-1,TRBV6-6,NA,TGTGCCAGCAGTTACTTGGGGATGGAAGCTTTCTTT,CASSYLGMEAFF
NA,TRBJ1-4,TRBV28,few,TGTGCCAGCAGTTTACCGGGGGGAGAAAAACTGTTTTTT,CASSLPGGEKLFF
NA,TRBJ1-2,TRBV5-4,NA,TGTGCCAGCAGCTTAAACCGAATCTATGGCTACACCTTC,CASSLNRIYGYTF
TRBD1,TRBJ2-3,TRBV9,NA,TGTGCCAGCAGCGCATGGGACAGCCATACGCAGTATTTT,CASSAWDSHTQYF
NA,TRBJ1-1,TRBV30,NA,TGTGCCTGGAGATCCTGCAGGGGAGGGTGCACTGAAGCTTTCTTT,CAWRSCRGGCTEAFF
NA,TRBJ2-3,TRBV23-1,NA,TGCGCCAGCAGGCGTGGGAGGGGGGTTACAGATACGCAGTATTTT,CASRRGRGVTDTQYF
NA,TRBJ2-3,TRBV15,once,TGTGCCACCAGCAGAGCGGGAGCTGCAGATACGCAGTATTTT,CATSRAGAADTQYF